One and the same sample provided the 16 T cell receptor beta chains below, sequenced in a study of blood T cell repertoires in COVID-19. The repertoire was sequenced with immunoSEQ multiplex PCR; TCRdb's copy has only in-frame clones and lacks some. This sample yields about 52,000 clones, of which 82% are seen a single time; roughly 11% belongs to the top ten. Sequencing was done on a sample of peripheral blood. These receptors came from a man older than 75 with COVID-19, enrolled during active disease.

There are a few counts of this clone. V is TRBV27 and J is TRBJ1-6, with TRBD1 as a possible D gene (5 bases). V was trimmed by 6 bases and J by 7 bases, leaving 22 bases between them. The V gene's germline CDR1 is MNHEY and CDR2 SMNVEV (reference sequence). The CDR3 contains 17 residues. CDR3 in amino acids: CASRWKSGQGENSPLHF. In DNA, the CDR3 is TGTGCCAGCAGATGGAAATCAGGGCAGGGTGAAAATTCACCCCTCCACTTT.

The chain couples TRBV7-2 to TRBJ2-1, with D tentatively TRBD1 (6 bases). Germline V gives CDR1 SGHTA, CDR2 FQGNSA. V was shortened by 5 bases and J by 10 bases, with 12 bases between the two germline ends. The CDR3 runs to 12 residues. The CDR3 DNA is TGTGCCAGCAGCCCGGACAGCGTAGAGCAGTTCTTC. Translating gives CASSPDSVEQFF.

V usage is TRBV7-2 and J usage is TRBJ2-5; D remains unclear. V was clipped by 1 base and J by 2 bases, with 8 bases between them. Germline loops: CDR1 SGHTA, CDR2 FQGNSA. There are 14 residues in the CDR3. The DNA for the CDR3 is TGTGCCAGCAGCTTAGTTTTATCTCAAGAGACCCAGTACTTC. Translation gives CASSLVLSQETQYF.

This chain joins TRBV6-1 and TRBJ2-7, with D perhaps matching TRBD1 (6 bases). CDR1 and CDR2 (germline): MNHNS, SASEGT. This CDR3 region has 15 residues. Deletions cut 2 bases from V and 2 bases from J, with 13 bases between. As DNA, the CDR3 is TGTGCCAGCAGTGAAAGGGGGTCGGTTACCTACGAGCAGTACGTC. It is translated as CASSERGSVTYEQYV.

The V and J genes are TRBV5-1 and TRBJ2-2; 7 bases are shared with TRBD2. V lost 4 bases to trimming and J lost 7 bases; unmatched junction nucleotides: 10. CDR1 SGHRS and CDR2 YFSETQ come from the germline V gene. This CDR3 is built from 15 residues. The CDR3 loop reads CASSPTAGEIGELFF. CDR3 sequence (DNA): TGCGCCAGCAGCCCGACGGCGGGAGAGATCGGGGAGCTGTTTTTT.

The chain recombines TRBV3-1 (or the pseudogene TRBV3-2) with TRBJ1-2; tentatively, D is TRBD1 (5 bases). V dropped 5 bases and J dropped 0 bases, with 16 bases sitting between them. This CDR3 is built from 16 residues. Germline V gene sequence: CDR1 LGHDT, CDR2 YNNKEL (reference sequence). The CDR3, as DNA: TGTGCCAGCAGCGCCGTCGGGGGTGGAACTAACTATGGCTACACCTTC. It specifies CASSAVGGGTNYGYTF.

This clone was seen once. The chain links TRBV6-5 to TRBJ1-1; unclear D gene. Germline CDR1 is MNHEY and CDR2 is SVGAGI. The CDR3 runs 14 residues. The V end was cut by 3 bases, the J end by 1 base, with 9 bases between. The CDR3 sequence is CASSYNRKNTEAFF. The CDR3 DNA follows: TGTGCCAGCAGTTATAACAGAAAGAACACTGAAGCTTTCTTT.

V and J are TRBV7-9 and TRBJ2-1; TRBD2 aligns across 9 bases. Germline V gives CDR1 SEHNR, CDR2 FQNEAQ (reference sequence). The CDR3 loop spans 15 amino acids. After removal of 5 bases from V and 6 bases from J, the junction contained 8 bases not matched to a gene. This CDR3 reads CASSGSGRDPNEQFF. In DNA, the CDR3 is TGTGCCAGCAGCGGTAGCGGGAGAGATCCCAATGAGCAGTTCTTC.

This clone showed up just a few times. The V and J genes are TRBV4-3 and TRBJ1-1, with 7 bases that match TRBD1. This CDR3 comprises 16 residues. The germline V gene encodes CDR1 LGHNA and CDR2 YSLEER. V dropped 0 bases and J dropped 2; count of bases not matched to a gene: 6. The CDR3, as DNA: TGCGCCAGCAGCCAAGACCCCCGACAGGGAAACACTGAAGCTTTCTTT. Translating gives CASSQDPRQGNTEAFF.

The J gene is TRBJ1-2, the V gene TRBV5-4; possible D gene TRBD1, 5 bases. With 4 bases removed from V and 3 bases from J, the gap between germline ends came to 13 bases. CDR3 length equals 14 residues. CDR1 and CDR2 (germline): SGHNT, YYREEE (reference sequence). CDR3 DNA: TGTGCCAGCAGCCCACGGCAGGGCGACTATGGCTACACCTTC. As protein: CASSPRQGDYGYTF.

The CDR3, as DNA: TGCGCCAGCAGCTCCGGGACAGCACAAGAGACCCAGTACTTC. Residues: CASSSGTAQETQYF. The V and J genes are TRBV5-1 and TRBJ2-5, with 7 bases lining up with TRBD1. Germline assignment: CDR1 SGHRS and CDR2 YFSETQ. V lost 3 bases, J lost 2 bases, and 4 bases stayed unmatched. CDR3 length: 14 residues.

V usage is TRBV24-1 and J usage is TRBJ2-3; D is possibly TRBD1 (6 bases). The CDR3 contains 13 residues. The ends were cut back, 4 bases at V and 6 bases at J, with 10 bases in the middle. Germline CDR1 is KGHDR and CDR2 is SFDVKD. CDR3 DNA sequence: TGTGCCACCAGTGAGTATGACAGGGATACGCAGTATTTT. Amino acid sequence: CATSEYDRDTQYF.

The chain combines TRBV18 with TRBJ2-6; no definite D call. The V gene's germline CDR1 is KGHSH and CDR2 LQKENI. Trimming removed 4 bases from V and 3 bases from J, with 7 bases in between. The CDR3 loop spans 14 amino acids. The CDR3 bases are TGTGCCAGCTCACAGCTCATTGGGGCCAACGTCCTGACTTTC. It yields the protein CASSQLIGANVLTF. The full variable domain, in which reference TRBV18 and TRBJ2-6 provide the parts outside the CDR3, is NAGVMQNPRHLVRRRGQEARLRCSPMKGHSHVYWYRQLPEEGLKFMVYLQKENIIDESGMPKERFSAEFPKEGPSILRIQQVVRGDSAAYFCASSQLIGANVLTFGAGSRLTVL.

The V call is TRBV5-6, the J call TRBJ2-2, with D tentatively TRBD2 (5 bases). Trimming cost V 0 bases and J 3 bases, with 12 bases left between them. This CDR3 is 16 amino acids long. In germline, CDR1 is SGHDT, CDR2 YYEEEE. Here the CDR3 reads CASSLALFGDTGELFF. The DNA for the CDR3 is TGTGCCAGCAGCTTGGCCTTGTTCGGGGACACCGGGGAGCTGTTTTTT.

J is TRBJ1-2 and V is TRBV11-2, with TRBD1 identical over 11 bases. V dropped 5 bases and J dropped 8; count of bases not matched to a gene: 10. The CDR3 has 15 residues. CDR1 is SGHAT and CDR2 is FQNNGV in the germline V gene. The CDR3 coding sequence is TGTGCCAGCAGCACCCGGACAGGGGGCCAGAAAGGCTACACCTTC. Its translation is CASSTRTGGQKGYTF.

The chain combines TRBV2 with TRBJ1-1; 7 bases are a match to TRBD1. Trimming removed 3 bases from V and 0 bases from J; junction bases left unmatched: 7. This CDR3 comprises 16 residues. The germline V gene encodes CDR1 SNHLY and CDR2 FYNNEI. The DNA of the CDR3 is TGTGCCAGCAGTGACACCCAGGGGGGAATGAACACTGAAGCTTTCTTT. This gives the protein CASSDTQGGMNTEAFF.